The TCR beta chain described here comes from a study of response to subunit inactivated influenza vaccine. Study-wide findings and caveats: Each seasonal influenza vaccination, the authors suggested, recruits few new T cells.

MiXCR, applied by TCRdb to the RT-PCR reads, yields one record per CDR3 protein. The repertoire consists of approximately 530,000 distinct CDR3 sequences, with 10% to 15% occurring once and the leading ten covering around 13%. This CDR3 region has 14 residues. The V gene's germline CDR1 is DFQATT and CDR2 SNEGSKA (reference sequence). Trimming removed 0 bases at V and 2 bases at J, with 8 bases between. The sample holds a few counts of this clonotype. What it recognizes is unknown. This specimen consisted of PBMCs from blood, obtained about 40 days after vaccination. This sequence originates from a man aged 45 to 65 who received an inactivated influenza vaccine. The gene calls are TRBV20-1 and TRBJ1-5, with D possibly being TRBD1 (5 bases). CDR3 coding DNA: TGCAGTGCTAGAGAGGACACGGGCAATCAGCCCCAGCATTTT. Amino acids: CSAREDTGNQPQHF.